This TCR beta chain was captured by sequencing in a study of blood T cell repertoires in COVID-19. As for the study in general: Donors in the United States, Italy and Spain gave samples during acute or convalescent COVID-19. Sample material is recorded as cDNA or gDNA derived from T cells, B-cell-depleted T cells, or PBMCs.

CDR3 length: 12 residues. V was clipped by 4 bases and J by 8 bases, with 10 bases between them. Germline V lookup: CDR1 SGHNT, CDR2 YYREEE (reference sequence). Under the authors' procedure: Reference gene primers were amplified, and this amplification served to estimate nucleated cell counts. This table comes from immunoSEQ multiplex PCR, and its TCRdb copy is limited to in-frame clones, with some not included. The DNA gave D and trimming, while V, J and clone size come from that table. Here the sample spans more than 70,000 clones, approximately 90% being singletons. The gene calls are TRBV5-4 and TRBJ2-1; a possible D gene is TRBD2 (7 bases). The sequence was collected from a middle-aged man with acute or convalescent COVID-19. Sequences were obtained from peripheral blood. CDR3 sequence reads: CASSSGTYEQFF. The CDR3 DNA is TGTGCCAGCAGCAGCGGGACATATGAGCAGTTCTTC.